This T cell receptor (beta chain) was recovered during a study of T cell responses to AZD1222 COVID-19 vaccine. Broader study findings: Two AZD1222 administrations were followed by greater Spike-specific TCR breadth and depth.

Germline CDR1 and CDR2: KGHSH and LQKENI. CDR3 length: 16 residues. Unmatched junction bases numbered 8, after V lost 3 bases and J lost 4 bases. A word on this clone: Its antigen is as yet unknown.

Assay: immunoSEQ multiplex PCR; the TCRdb copy retains only in-frame clones and omits some. The sample consists of roughly 140,000 clones, roughly 90% of them appearing once. Pooling was applied to second doses at about 4 or about 12 weeks. The sequence derives from an adult who received the AZD1222 COVID-19 vaccine. The chain is built from TRBV18 and TRBJ1-5; 8 bases agree with TRBD1. The material sequenced was peripheral blood, taken 28 days after the second AZD1222 dose. The CDR3 region is CASSPPGTGRNQPQHF. The CDR3, as DNA: TGTGCCAGCTCACCTCCCGGGACAGGACGTAATCAGCCCCAGCATTTT.